These 4 T cell receptor beta chains were sequenced from one sample in a study of blood T cell repertoires in COVID-19 (dated by TCRdb to about 2020). The protocol used for the library was the immunoSEQ multiplex PCR assay. The clones in this table, taken by TCRdb from immuneACCESS, are in-frame only. Not every clone is retained; where verified, under half of the shortfall comes from an unresolved V gene, and the cause of the rest is unknown. For this sample there are tens of thousands of clones; more than 85% appear just once. The biggest ten clones account for 7.3% of the sample. The specimen was peripheral blood. The receptors stem from a man in his forties or fifties with COVID-19, enrolled during active disease.

The rearrangement uses TRBV30 and TRBJ1-2; TRBD1 aligns across 7 bases. The CDR3 length is 14 residues. CDR1 and CDR2 from the germline V gene are GTSNPN and SVGIG (reference sequence). V lost 2 bases, J lost 5 bases, and 8 bases stayed unmatched. The CDR3 DNA reads TGTGCCTGGAGTTTAGGGGGCTTCCGATATGGCTACACCTTC. Translation gives CAWSLGGFRYGYTF.

This clone occurred once. CDR3 DNA sequence: TGTGCCAGCAGTTTAGACAGGGGCCCCATTTTCTTT. Protein product: CASSLDRGPIFF. This chain joins TRBV27 and TRBJ1-1; TRBD1 agrees at 8 bases. This CDR3 spans 12 amino acids. After removal of 2 bases from V and 13 bases from J, the junction contained 6 bases not matched to a gene. Germline V gene sequence: CDR1 MNHEY, CDR2 SMNVEV (reference sequence).

This chain connects TRBV19 to TRBJ2-3; D is possibly TRBD2 (5 bases). Per the germline V gene, CDR1 is LNHDA and CDR2 is SQIVND (reference sequence). The CDR3 consists of 14 residues. Trimming left V 8 bases short and J 0 bases short, with 12 bases between. The CDR3 loop reads CASSPGISTDTQYF. In DNA form, the CDR3 reads TGTGCCAGTTCGCCGGGGATTAGCACAGATACGCAGTATTTT.

V and J are TRBV5-1 and TRBJ1-1; D remains ambiguous. Looked up from germline, CDR1 is SGHRS and CDR2 is YFSETQ. The V gene lost 0 bases and the J gene lost 5 bases, with 8 bases spanning the gap. The CDR3 covers 13 residues. The CDR3, as DNA: TGCGCCAGCAGCTTGGGGGCGCCGACTGAAGCTTTCTTT. It codes for CASSLGAPTEAFF.